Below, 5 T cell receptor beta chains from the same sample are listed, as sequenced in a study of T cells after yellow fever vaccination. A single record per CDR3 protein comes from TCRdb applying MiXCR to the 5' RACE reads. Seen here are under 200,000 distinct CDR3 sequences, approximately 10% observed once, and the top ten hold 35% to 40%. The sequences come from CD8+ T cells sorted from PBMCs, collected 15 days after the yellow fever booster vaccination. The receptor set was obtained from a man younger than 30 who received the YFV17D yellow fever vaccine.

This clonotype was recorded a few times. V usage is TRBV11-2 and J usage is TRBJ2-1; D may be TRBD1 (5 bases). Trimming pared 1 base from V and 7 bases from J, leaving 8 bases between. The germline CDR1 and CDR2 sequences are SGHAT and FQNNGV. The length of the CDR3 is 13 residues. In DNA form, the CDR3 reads TGTGCCAGCAGCTTAGCACCAGGGAATGAGCAGTTCTTC. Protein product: CASSLAPGNEQFF.

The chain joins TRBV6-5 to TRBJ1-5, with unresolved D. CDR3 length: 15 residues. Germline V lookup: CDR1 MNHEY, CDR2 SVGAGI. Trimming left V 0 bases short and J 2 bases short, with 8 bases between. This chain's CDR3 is CASSYSGSGNQPQHF. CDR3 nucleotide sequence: TGTGCCAGCAGTTACTCGGGGTCGGGCAATCAGCCCCAGCATTTT.

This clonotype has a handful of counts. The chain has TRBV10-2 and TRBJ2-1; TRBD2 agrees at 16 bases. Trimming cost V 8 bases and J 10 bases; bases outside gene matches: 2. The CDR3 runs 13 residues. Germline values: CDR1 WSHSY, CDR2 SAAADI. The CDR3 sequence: CASLGLAGGEQFF. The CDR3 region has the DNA TGCGCCAGCCTGGGACTAGCGGGGGGGGAGCAGTTCTTC.

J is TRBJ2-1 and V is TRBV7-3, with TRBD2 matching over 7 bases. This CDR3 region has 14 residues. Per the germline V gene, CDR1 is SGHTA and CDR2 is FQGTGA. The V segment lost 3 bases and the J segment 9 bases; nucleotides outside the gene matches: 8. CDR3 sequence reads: CASSLGGGFSEQFF. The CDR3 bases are TGTGCCAGCAGCTTGGGCGGGGGTTTCTCTGAGCAGTTCTTC.

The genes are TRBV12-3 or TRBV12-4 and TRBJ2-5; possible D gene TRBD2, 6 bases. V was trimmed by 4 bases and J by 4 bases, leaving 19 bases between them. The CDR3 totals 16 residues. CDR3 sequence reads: CASSSTDRAGPETQYF. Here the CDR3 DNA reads TGTGCCAGCAGTTCGACGGACCGCGCGGGGCCAGAGACCCAGTACTTC.